Below are 14 T cell receptor beta chains sequenced from a single sample in a study of blood T cell repertoires in COVID-19 (dated by TCRdb to the early 2020s). Receptor libraries were prepared by the immunoSEQ multiplex PCR assay. This is the immuneACCESS table as TCRdb keeps it, with only in-frame sequences that have V and J called. A part of the clones is gone; compared with another copy, unresolved V genes explain less than half, and the rest is unexplained. Counted in this sample were about 260,000 clones; 85% to 90% of them appeared once. The biggest ten clones account for roughly 14% of the sample. The sequencing input was peripheral blood. These receptors all stem from a human donor in a cohort sampled during active COVID-19.

The genes are TRBV2 and TRBJ1-2; TRBD1 matches at 9 bases. Germline V lookup: CDR1 SNHLY, CDR2 FYNNEI. With 10 bases clipped from V and 6 bases from J, the junction kept 3 bases outside the gene matches. The CDR3 consists of 11 residues. The CDR3 nucleotides are TGTGCCACGACAGGGGGAAATGGCTACACCTTC. It specifies CATTGGNGYTF.

The chain couples TRBV19 to TRBJ1-1, with D hard to call. The CDR3 is 14 amino acids. CDR1 is LNHDA, CDR2 SQIVND, per germline (reference sequence). The germline V and J ends were trimmed by 7 bases and 5 bases, with 17 bases remaining between them. DNA of the CDR3: TGTGCCAGTACGGAGGGAATTAGGCGAACTGAAGCTTTCTTT. This encodes CASTEGIRRTEAFF.

The rearrangement joins TRBV27 to TRBJ2-7, with no clear D. With 2 bases removed from V and 2 bases from J, the gap between germline ends came to 13 bases. The CDR3 is 15 residues long. CDR1 is MNHEY, CDR2 SMNVEV, per germline (reference sequence). The CDR3 is CASSLKSPSAYEQYF. The CDR3, as DNA: TGTGCCAGCAGTTTAAAATCACCCTCGGCCTACGAGCAGTACTTC.

The rearrangement joins TRBV3-1 (or the pseudogene TRBV3-2) to TRBJ2-1, with 7 bases identical to TRBD2. V dropped 1 base and J dropped 0; count of bases not matched to a gene: 3. This CDR3 is built from 16 residues. The V gene's germline CDR1 is LGHDT and CDR2 YNNKEL (reference sequence). Here the CDR3 reads CASSQAAGSSYNEQFF. The CDR3 DNA follows: TGTGCCAGCAGCCAAGCAGCGGGGAGCTCCTACAATGAGCAGTTCTTC.

The chain has TRBV15 and TRBJ2-2; possible D gene TRBD1, 5 bases. V was trimmed by 2 bases and J by 5 bases, leaving 6 bases between them. CDR1 and CDR2 from the germline V gene are LNHNV and YYDKDF (reference sequence). The CDR3 is made up of 13 amino acids. CDR3 bases: TGTGCCACCAGCAGACAGGGTACCGGGGAGCTGTTTTTT. It specifies CATSRQGTGELFF.

The J gene is TRBJ2-7, the V gene TRBV28, with 9 bases fitting TRBD2. This CDR3 spans 14 amino acids. The junction had 11 bases not matched to a gene; V was cut back by 8 bases and J by 6 bases. Germline CDR1 is MDHEN and CDR2 is SYDVKM. This CDR3 reads CASYGTSSPSEQYF. CDR3 coding DNA: TGTGCCAGCTATGGGACTAGCTCCCCGAGCGAGCAGTACTTC.

The J gene is TRBJ1-5, the V gene TRBV6-5, with D unclear. CDR3 length: 12 amino acids. Germline CDR1 reads MNHEY; CDR2 reads SVGAGI. Between the trimmed V and J ends, which lost 8 bases and 5 bases, there was a span of 10 bases. The chain's CDR3 is CASGRRDQPQHF. The CDR3 nucleotides are TGTGCCAGCGGGAGGAGGGATCAGCCCCAGCATTTT.

This sequence joins TRBV3-1 (or the pseudogene TRBV3-2) and TRBJ2-1; 8 bases line up with TRBD2. The CDR3 runs 20 residues. The V and J ends lost 3 bases and 5 bases, in that order; junction bases with no gene match: 21. Per the germline V gene, CDR1 is LGHDT and CDR2 is YNNKEL (reference sequence). CDR3 residues: CASSHGIIAGTRNNDNEQFF. The CDR3 nucleotides are TGTGCCAGCAGCCATGGAATAATAGCGGGGACTCGCAATAATGACAATGAGCAGTTCTTC.

This chain uses TRBV20-1 with TRBJ2-6; D is unclear. Germline lookup yields CDR1 DFQATT and CDR2 SNEGSKA (reference sequence). The V end was cut by 4 bases, the J end by 6 bases, with 4 bases between. The CDR3 consists of 11 residues. The CDR3 DNA follows: TGCAGTGCTAACTTGGCCAACGTCCTGACTTTC. Its protein product is CSANLANVLTF.

The chain links TRBV4-1 to TRBJ2-3; D ambiguous. V dropped 1 base and J dropped 0 bases, with 5 bases sitting between them. From germline, CDR1 is MGHRA and CDR2 YSYEKL. The CDR3 extends over 14 amino acids. The CDR3 nucleotides read TGCGCCAGCAGCCAAGTGTATAGCACAGATACGCAGTATTTT. It specifies CASSQVYSTDTQYF.

This clone was seen just once. The chain combines TRBV11-1 with TRBJ2-7; 14 bases map to TRBD2. CDR1 SGHAT and CDR2 FQDESV come from the germline V gene (reference sequence). This CDR3 comprises 13 residues. The junction had 6 bases not matched to a gene; V was cut back by 5 bases and J by 12 bases. Here the CDR3 reads CASSTGLAGEVYF. In nucleotides, the CDR3 is TGTGCCAGCAGCACGGGACTAGCGGGGGAGGTGTACTTC.

A word on this clone: The sample carries other DNA sequences with the same CDR3. J is TRBJ1-6 and V is TRBV6-5; the match to TRBD1 covers 8 bases. The CDR3 consists of 15 residues. V gave up 2 bases and J gave up 6 bases; unmatched junction bases: 3. CDR1 and CDR2 (germline): MNHEY, SVGAGI. The CDR3 sequence: CASSYGTGFNSPLHF. The CDR3 DNA follows: TGTGCCAGCAGTTACGGGACAGGTTTTAATTCACCCCTCCACTTT.

The chain is built from TRBV11-2 and TRBJ2-7; perhaps TRBD2 as D (6 bases). The CDR3 consists of 14 residues. CDR1 and CDR2 from the germline V gene are SGHAT and FQNNGV. With 4 bases removed from V and 3 bases from J, the gap between germline ends came to 13 bases. The CDR3 reads CASSSGLSFYEQYF. DNA for the CDR3: TGTGCCAGCAGCTCGGGACTTTCTTTCTACGAGCAGTACTTC.

The chain joins TRBV27 to TRBJ2-1, with 9 bases identical to TRBD2. The CDR3 has 16 residues. Per the germline V gene, CDR1 is MNHEY and CDR2 is SMNVEV (reference sequence). Trimming cost V 5 bases and J 2 bases; bases outside gene matches: 7. In nucleotides, the CDR3 is TGTGCCAGCAGTCCAACTCAGCGGGGGGCCTACAATGAGCAGTTCTTC. Translation gives CASSPTQRGAYNEQFF.